One and the same sample provided the 19 T cell receptor beta chains below, sequenced in a study of brain T cells in children with intractable seizures. Using immunoSEQ multiplex PCR, the repertoire was profiled, and TCRdb retains in-frame clones only, with some absent. The sample has 65,000 to 85,000 clones; 93% are singletons. The material sequenced was peripheral blood, taken at surgery. Receptors were obtained from a boy in the first two years of life with tuberous sclerosis and intractable seizures.

The chain has TRBV10-3 and TRBJ1-2; D possibly corresponds to TRBD1 (5 bases). V lost 4 bases, J lost 3 bases, and 6 bases lay in between. The germline gives CDR1 ENHRY, CDR2 SYGVKD. The CDR3 consists of 12 residues. The CDR3 is CAISVGDYGYTF. The CDR3 coding sequence is TGTGCCATCAGTGTAGGGGACTATGGCTACACCTTC.

The chain has TRBV5-1 and TRBJ1-5, with D possibly being TRBD1 (6 bases). V was shortened by 7 bases and J by 5 bases, with 19 bases between the two germline ends. The V gene's germline CDR1 is SGHRS and CDR2 YFSETQ. The CDR3 sequence is 15 residues long. The DNA of the CDR3 is TGCGCCAGCCCGACTAGGGGGGGGGCGGATCAGCCCCAGCATTTT. Protein product: CASPTRGGADQPQHF. The whole variable domain, remainder taken from reference TRBV5-1 and TRBJ1-5, is KAGVTQTPRYLIKTRGQQVTLSCSPISGHRSVSWYQQTPGQGLQFLFEYFSETQRNKGNFPGRFSGRQFSNSRSEMNVSTLELGDSALYLCASPTRGGADQPQHFGDGTRLSIL.

This clone was observed a single time. V usage is TRBV24-1 and J usage is TRBJ2-5; 8 bases are a match to TRBD1. Trimming cost V 5 bases and J 4 bases; bases outside gene matches: 2. CDR3 length equals 13 residues. Germline V gives CDR1 KGHDR, CDR2 SFDVKD. The CDR3 here is CATSGDRGETQYF. CDR3 nucleotides: TGTGCCACCAGTGGAGACAGGGGAGAGACCCAGTACTTC.

V and J are TRBV4-1 and TRBJ2-5; D might be TRBD1 (6 bases). The CDR3 consists of 14 residues. V dropped 8 bases and J dropped 5 bases, with 18 bases sitting between them. Per the germline V gene, CDR1 is MGHRA and CDR2 is YSYEKL. CDR3 DNA sequence: TGCGCCAGCGCGAGGCCAGGGGCAGGTGAGACCCAGTACTTC. This translates into CASARPGAGETQYF.

This sequence joins TRBV5-1 and TRBJ2-1; 7 bases map to TRBD1. Germline V gene sequence: CDR1 SGHRS, CDR2 YFSETQ. The CDR3 runs to 15 residues. Trimming took 3 bases from V and 3 from J; bases not matched to a gene: 6. The CDR3 DNA reads as TGCGCCAGCAGCTCCCCGGGACAGTACTACAATGAGCAGTTCTTC. It codes for CASSSPGQYYNEQFF. The full variable domain, completed using reference TRBV5-1 and TRBJ2-1, is KAGVTQTPRYLIKTRGQQVTLSCSPISGHRSVSWYQQTPGQGLQFLFEYFSETQRNKGNFPGRFSGRQFSNSRSEMNVSTLELGDSALYLCASSSPGQYYNEQFFGPGTRLTVL.

J is TRBJ2-1 and V is TRBV13, with 10 bases lining up with TRBD2. Trimming cost V 5 bases and J 0 bases; bases outside gene matches: 16. The CDR3 has 20 residues. Looked up from germline, CDR1 is PRHDT and CDR2 is FYEKMQ (reference sequence). CDR3 DNA sequence: TGTGCCAGCAGCATCCAGAAACTAGCGGGGACCCTTAGCTCCTACAATGAGCAGTTCTTC. Its translation: CASSIQKLAGTLSSYNEQFF.

V usage is TRBV30 and J usage is TRBJ1-5, with D unresolved. Germline V gene sequence: CDR1 GTSNPN, CDR2 SVGIG (reference sequence). This CDR3 contains 13 residues. The V gene lost 0 bases and the J gene lost 2 bases, with 5 bases spanning the gap. Here the CDR3 DNA reads TGTGCCTGGAGTGTCATGGGCAATCAGCCCCAGCATTTT. Residues: CAWSVMGNQPQHF.

The chain carries TRBV9 and TRBJ2-2; D might be TRBD1 or TRBD2, each matching 6 bases. With 3 bases removed from V and 5 bases from J, the gap between germline ends came to 20 bases. The germline V gene has CDR1 SGDLS and CDR2 YYNGEE. The CDR3 is made up of 17 amino acids. CDR3 coding DNA: TGTGCCAGCAGCGGGCTTTTCTCGGGGGCCGGGACCGGGGAGCTGTTTTTT. Its protein product is CASSGLFSGAGTGELFF.

The gene calls are TRBV7-2 and TRBJ2-1, with D hard to call. This CDR3 is built from 12 residues. Germline V gene data show CDR1 as SGHTA and CDR2 as FQGNSA. Trimming cost V 5 bases and J 7 bases, with 9 bases left between them. The CDR3 DNA is TGTGCCAGCAGCCCACAGCCAAATGAGCAGTTCTTC. Its translation is CASSPQPNEQFF. Full variable domain (rest looked up from reference TRBV7-2 and TRBJ2-1): GAGVSQSPSNKVTEKGKDVELRCDPISGHTALYWYRQSLGQGLEFLIYFQGNSAPDKSGLPSDRFSAERTGGSVSTLTIQRTQQEDSAVYLCASSPQPNEQFFGPGTRLTVL.

The chain carries TRBV6-5 and TRBJ2-5, with D possibly TRBD2 on 6 matching bases. Germline CDR1 is MNHEY and CDR2 is SVGAGI. Trimming pared 5 bases from V and 4 bases from J, leaving 17 bases between. The CDR3 has 15 amino acids. The CDR3 region is CASSLSGRTLETQYF. The CDR3, as DNA: TGTGCCAGCAGTCTGAGCGGGCGGACCCTAGAGACCCAGTACTTC.

The V and J genes are TRBV5-6 and TRBJ1-1, with 9 bases aligning to TRBD1. Germline CDR1 and CDR2: SGHDT and YYEEEE. J lost 3 bases, V lost 0 bases, and 6 bases had no gene match. The CDR3 is 16 amino acids. CDR3 in amino acids: CASSLGATGGHTEAFF. The CDR3 DNA reads TGTGCCAGCAGCTTGGGAGCCACAGGGGGCCACACTGAAGCTTTCTTT.

In this sample, this clone turned up once. The chain uses TRBV19 and TRBJ1-2; D possibly corresponds to TRBD1 (6 bases). The CDR3 loop spans 13 amino acids. CDR1 is LNHDA, CDR2 SQIVND, per germline (reference sequence). V lost 5 bases to trimming and J lost 7 bases, with 14 bases between them. CDR3 sequence reads: CASSPGVRGGYTF. The CDR3 nucleotides read TGTGCCAGTAGTCCAGGGGTTCGGGGTGGCTACACCTTC.

CDR3 DNA: TGTGCCAGTAGTCCGACAAACTGGGAGGGTTACGAGCAGTACTTC. Its protein is CASSPTNWEGYEQYF. The J gene is TRBJ2-7, the V gene TRBV19, with 7 nucleotides matching TRBD2. Germline CDR1 LNHDA, CDR2 SQIVND (reference sequence). V trimming: 5 bases; J trimming: 4 bases; junction bases outside the gene matches: 11. The CDR3 consists of 15 residues.

This rearrangement joins TRBV28 to TRBJ1-3, with unresolved D. The ends were cut back, 6 bases at V and 0 bases at J, with 6 bases in the middle. Germline V gene sequence: CDR1 MDHEN, CDR2 SYDVKM. The CDR3 has 13 residues. Here the CDR3 DNA reads TGTGCCAGCAGAATCATCTCTGGAAACACCATATATTTT. As protein: CASRIISGNTIYF.

The J gene is TRBJ1-2, the V gene TRBV5-1; TRBD1 matches 8 bases. The CDR3 contains 15 residues. V shed 0 bases, J shed 4 bases, and the junction held 5 bases outside the gene matches. CDR1 and CDR2 (germline): SGHRS, YFSETQ. Here the CDR3 DNA reads TGCGCCAGCAGCTTGGCAGGGGGCATGGGCTATGGCTACACCTTC. Translated, it gives CASSLAGGMGYGYTF.

The chain recombines TRBV19 with TRBJ2-7, with 9 bases matching TRBD1. V was clipped by 8 bases and J by 3 bases; unmatched bases: 5. CDR1 LNHDA and CDR2 SQIVND come from the germline V gene (reference sequence). The CDR3 covers 13 residues. CDR3 sequence (DNA): TGTGCCAGTCGGCGGACAGGGGACTACGAGCAGTACTTC. Protein: CASRRTGDYEQYF.

In its sample, this clone was seen once. The chain joins TRBV6-5 to TRBJ1-1; the D is unclear. The CDR3 covers 14 residues. Between the trimmed V and J ends, which lost 2 bases and 4 bases, there was a span of 11 bases. Germline CDR1 MNHEY, CDR2 SVGAGI. CDR3 amino acids: CASSYTASGTEAFF. Here the CDR3 DNA reads TGTGCCAGCAGTTACACCGCTAGCGGCACTGAAGCTTTCTTT.

The V call is TRBV24-1, the J call TRBJ1-5; D not resolved. Trimming left V 6 bases short and J 2 bases short, with 10 bases between. This CDR3 has 14 amino acids. Germline CDR1 and CDR2: KGHDR and SFDVKD. For the CDR3, the DNA is TGTGCCACCAGTAGGTCCGGCGGCAATCAGCCCCAGCATTTT. This gives the protein CATSRSGGNQPQHF.

This chain links TRBV6-5 with TRBJ1-2; perhaps TRBD1 as D (5 bases). The germline gives CDR1 MNHEY, CDR2 SVGAGI. V dropped 5 bases and J dropped 5 bases, with 18 bases sitting between them. This CDR3 is 15 amino acids long. The CDR3 here is CASSTLTGGGYGYTF. The CDR3 region has the DNA TGTGCCAGCAGTACACTTACGGGGGGAGGATATGGCTACACCTTC.